The 7 T cell receptor beta chains in this list originate from one sample, sequenced in a study of blood T cell repertoires in COVID-19. TCRdb's table, derived via immunoSEQ multiplex PCR, lists solely in-frame clones and lacks some. The sample carries hundreds of thousands of clones, about 80% recorded once. Sequencing used PBMCs or T cells enriched from blood (not recorded which). These receptors were obtained from a woman in her 50s who had been exposed to COVID-19.

About this clone itself: The same CDR3 can be traced to other DNA sequences in this sample. As DNA, the CDR3 is TGTGCCAGTAGTATATTGCGGAACACTGAAGCTTTCTTT. Amino acid sequence: CASSILRNTEAFF. The chain uses TRBV19 and TRBJ1-1; D call uncertain. The germline gives CDR1 LNHDA, CDR2 SQIVND (reference sequence). Trimming pared 2 bases from V and 1 base from J, leaving 5 bases between. The CDR3 covers 13 residues.

The chain combines TRBV30 with TRBJ2-7; D might be TRBD2 (6 bases). Trimming shortened V by 5 bases and J by 0 bases, and 14 bases separated the two germline ends. The CDR3 has 14 amino acids. The germline V gene encodes CDR1 GTSNPN and CDR2 SVGIG (reference sequence). The CDR3 nucleotides are TGTGCCTGGGGGCTTGGAGGGAGCTCCTACGAGCAGTACTTC. Amino acids: CAWGLGGSSYEQYF.

This chain uses TRBV2 with TRBJ1-6; D not resolved. The CDR3 extends over 15 amino acids. V shed 5 bases and J shed 7 bases, with 15 bases lying between them. Germline V gives CDR1 SNHLY, CDR2 FYNNEI. Here the CDR3 reads CASSPLRQSNSPLHF. CDR3 nucleotides: TGTGCCAGCAGTCCCCTGCGGCAGTCCAATTCACCCCTCCACTTT. The full variable domain, with the rest looked up from reference TRBV2 and TRBJ1-6, is EPEVTQTPSHQVTQMGQEVILRCVPISNHLYFYWYRQILGQKVEFLVSFYNNEISEKSEIFDDQFSVERPDGSNFTLKIRSTKLEDSAMYFCASSPLRQSNSPLHFGNGTRLTVT.

This chain connects TRBV10-3 to TRBJ2-1; 9 nucleotides agree with TRBD2. The CDR3 loop spans 12 amino acids. Germline CDR1 ENHRY, CDR2 SYGVKD. The CDR3 bases are TGTTCGGCGGGGGGGGACTACAATGAGCAGTTCTTC. As protein: CSAGGDYNEQFF.

This chain links TRBV27 with TRBJ2-7, with D tentatively TRBD2 (6 bases). Trimming pared 1 base from V and 1 base from J, leaving 8 bases between. Germline CDR1 reads MNHEY; CDR2 reads SMNVEV (reference sequence). The CDR3 covers 14 residues. Here the CDR3 reads CASSLLGTSYEQYF. The CDR3 DNA is TGTGCCAGCAGTTTATTAGGGACTTCCTACGAGCAGTACTTC.

The V call is TRBV13, the J call TRBJ2-3, with 9 bases that match TRBD2. Germline CDR1 and CDR2: PRHDT and FYEKMQ (reference sequence). V was pared by 4 bases and J by 4 bases, with 6 bases of the junction left unmatched. The length of the CDR3 is 15 residues. CDR3 coding DNA: TGTGCCAGCAGCTCGAGTAGCGGGGGCCCAGATACGCAGTATTTT. Translating gives CASSSSSGGPDTQYF.

This clone was observed once. This chain uses TRBV2 with TRBJ1-6; D possibly corresponds to TRBD1 (5 bases). Trimming took off 4 bases at V and 4 bases at J, with 14 bases between the two ends. There are 16 residues in the CDR3. Per germline, CDR1 SNHLY and CDR2 FYNNEI. The CDR3 spells CASSAGGGFYNSPLHF. In nucleotides, the CDR3 is TGTGCCAGCAGTGCTGGGGGGGGTTTTTATAATTCACCCCTCCACTTT.